This T cell receptor beta chain was sequenced for a study of T cell repertoires in cytomegalovirus infection. General observations from the study: The response measured ex vivo was dominated by TCR beta clonotypes (HLA-C-restricted and CMV-specific).

The CDR3 sequence is 14 residues long. Germline CDR1 is MNHNY and CDR2 is SVGAGI (reference sequence). The V and J ends lost 5 bases and 5 bases, in that order; junction bases with no gene match: 7. In its sample, this clonotype was seen a few times. What it recognizes is unknown. TCRdb reprocessed the reads via MiXCR and lists one record per CDR3 protein. Of some 110,000 distinct CDR3 sequences in the sample, about 31% were seen once. This receptor was identified in a human donor in good health (CMV status not recorded). Some clones in this sample may be carry-over from other donors' samples. The sequences come from CD8+ T cells from cultured PBMCs, collected from culture after CMV antigen stimulation. The chain links TRBV6-6 to TRBJ2-7; TRBD1 matches 9 bases. This chain's CDR3 is CASSRGQGDHEQYF. DNA for the CDR3: TGTGCCAGCAGTCGGGGACAGGGCGATCACGAGCAGTACTTC.